Below, 15 T cell receptor beta chains from the same sample are listed, as sequenced in a study of blood T cell repertoires in COVID-19. Clones were read by immunoSEQ multiplex PCR, and TCRdb kept only the in-frame ones, dropping some. The table shows 130,000 to 150,000 clones, with roughly 84% occurring only once. The sample comprised peripheral blood. These receptor sequences come from a man aged 60 to 75 with active or convalescent COVID-19.

V and J are TRBV5-4 and TRBJ1-2, with D tentatively TRBD1 (6 bases). Trimming shortened V by 3 bases and J by 7 bases, and 10 bases separated the two germline ends. The CDR3 spans 12 residues. Germline V lookup: CDR1 SGHNT, CDR2 YYREEE (reference sequence). The CDR3 coding sequence is TGTGCCAGCAGCTCGCAGGGGTTTGGCTACACCTTC. Residues: CASSSQGFGYTF. The complete variable domain, with remaining parts taken from reference TRBV5-4 and TRBJ1-2, reads ETGVTQSPTHLIKTRGQQVTLRCSSQSGHNTVSWYQQALGQGPQFIFQYYREEENGRGNFPPRFSGLQFPNYSSELNVNALELDDSALYLCASSSQGFGYTFGSGTRLTVV.

This clone was seen a few times. The V and J genes are TRBV18 and TRBJ1-5, with D uncertain. The CDR3 sequence is 15 residues long. With 0 bases removed from V and 2 bases from J, the gap between germline ends came to 8 bases. Germline V gene lookup returns CDR1 KGHSH and CDR2 LQKENI. CDR3 coding DNA: TGTGCCAGCTCACCACCGCAGAGGGGCAATCAGCCCCAGCATTTT. Protein sequence: CASSPPQRGNQPQHF.

The genes are TRBV7-9 and TRBJ1-2; TRBD1 is a possible D gene (5 bases). V lost 4 bases, J lost 4 bases, and 22 bases lay in between. This CDR3 is built from 17 residues. Germline V gene sequence: CDR1 SEHNR, CDR2 FQNEAQ (reference sequence). Written as DNA, the CDR3 is TGTGCCAGCAGCTCCCCCTCTATGTATGGGGCGCTCTATGGCTACACCTTC. Translating gives CASSSPSMYGALYGYTF.

This clone appeared a single time. This chain uses TRBV5-1 with TRBJ1-2; tentatively, D is TRBD1 (6 bases). V was shortened by 4 bases and J by 6 bases, with 13 bases between the two germline ends. This CDR3 region has 13 residues. Germline V lookup: CDR1 SGHRS, CDR2 YFSETQ. The CDR3 spells CASSQAGDDGYTF. The CDR3 coding sequence is TGCGCCAGCAGCCAAGCAGGGGACGATGGCTACACCTTC. Full variable domain (missing parts from reference TRBV5-1 and TRBJ1-2): KAGVTQTPRYLIKTRGQQVTLSCSPISGHRSVSWYQQTPGQGLQFLFEYFSETQRNKGNFPGRFSGRQFSNSRSEMNVSTLELGDSALYLCASSQAGDDGYTFGSGTRLTVV.

This chain joins TRBV5-1 and TRBJ1-2; weak D call: TRBD1 (5 bases). Germline V lookup: CDR1 SGHRS, CDR2 YFSETQ. The germline V and J ends were trimmed by 1 base and 3 bases, with 10 bases remaining between them. This CDR3 is 14 amino acids long. The CDR3 sequence: CASSLQQVHYGYTF. CDR3 DNA sequence: TGCGCCAGCAGCTTGCAACAGGTCCACTATGGCTACACCTTC.

The chain joins TRBV11-3 to TRBJ2-3; 10 bases map to TRBD2. The V segment lost 4 bases and the J segment 1 base; nucleotides outside the gene matches: 2. CDR3 length: 15 amino acids. The germline V gene has CDR1 SGHNT and CDR2 YENEEA. CDR3: CASSWTSGRTDTQYF. In nucleotides, the CDR3 is TGTGCCAGCAGCTGGACTAGCGGACGCACAGATACGCAGTATTTT.

This clone has more than one count but fewer than ten. V usage is TRBV2 and J usage is TRBJ1-5, with 11 bases matching TRBD1. The CDR3 is 14 residues long. Germline assignment: CDR1 SNHLY and CDR2 FYNNEI. V gave up 7 bases and J gave up 2 bases; unmatched junction bases: 1. This chain's CDR3 is CASMGQGGNQPQHF. CDR3 bases: TGTGCCAGCATGGGACAGGGGGGCAATCAGCCCCAGCATTTT.

This chain joins TRBV19 and TRBJ2-5; 7 bases match TRBD2. This CDR3 spans 16 amino acids. V shed 5 bases, J shed 1 base, and the junction held 10 bases outside the gene matches. Germline lookup yields CDR1 LNHDA and CDR2 SQIVND (reference sequence). The CDR3 nucleotides read TGTGCCAGTAGTCCCCGGGGGAGGGTTCCCCAAGAGACCCAGTACTTC. Translated: CASSPRGRVPQETQYF.

The genes are TRBV9 and TRBJ1-6, with D unresolved. CDR1 is SGDLS, CDR2 YYNGEE, per germline. The CDR3 is 17 residues long. V was cut by 3 bases and J by 7 bases, with 20 bases left in between. The CDR3 bases are TGTGCCAGCAGCGGCTGGAGTTTTAGGAAGCCAAATTCACCCCTCCACTTT. It encodes CASSGWSFRKPNSPLHF.

The chain joins TRBV4-1 to TRBJ1-5; 7 nucleotides agree with TRBD1. The germline CDR1 and CDR2 sequences are MGHRA and YSYEKL. Trimming at V came to 0 bases and at J to 5 bases, leaving 10 bases not matched to a gene. This CDR3 contains 17 residues. CDR3 coding DNA: TGCGCCAGCAGCCAAGATCCTCGAACAGGGGTAGATCAGCCCCAGCATTTT. It yields the protein CASSQDPRTGVDQPQHF.

The CDR3 loop reads CATSSRGQLAYNSPLHF. CDR3 sequence (DNA): TGTGCCACCAGCAGTAGGGGACAGCTCGCCTATAATTCACCCCTCCACTTT. The chain has TRBV15 and TRBJ1-6; 7 bases match TRBD1. The germline gives CDR1 LNHNV, CDR2 YYDKDF (reference sequence). CDR3 length: 17 residues. After removal of 3 bases from V and 2 bases from J, the junction contained 7 bases not matched to a gene.

V gene TRBV2 combines with J gene TRBJ2-1; 10 nucleotides match TRBD2. V dropped 3 bases and J dropped 7; count of bases not matched to a gene: 6. Germline values: CDR1 SNHLY, CDR2 FYNNEI. The CDR3 is 15 residues long. The DNA for the CDR3 is TGTGCCAGCAGTGATGGGCTAGCGGGGGCAAATGAGCAGTTCTTC. Its protein product is CASSDGLAGANEQFF. The entire variable domain, with the rest obtained from reference TRBV2 and TRBJ2-1, is as follows: EPEVTQTPSHQVTQMGQEVILRCVPISNHLYFYWYRQILGQKVEFLVSFYNNEISEKSEIFDDQFSVERPDGSNFTLKIRSTKLEDSAMYFCASSDGLAGANEQFFGPGTRLTVL.

The chain employs TRBV7-9 and TRBJ2-1, with 14 bases identical to TRBD2. Per germline, CDR1 SEHNR and CDR2 FQNEAQ (reference sequence). The CDR3 totals 15 residues. Trimming at V came to 5 bases and at J to 6 bases, leaving 3 bases not matched to a gene. The CDR3 sequence is CASSGTSGSFNEQFF. CDR3 nucleotides: TGTGCCAGCAGCGGGACTAGCGGGAGTTTCAATGAGCAGTTCTTC.

The chain employs TRBV19 and TRBJ2-4; D possibly corresponds to TRBD1 (6 bases). Germline CDR1 is LNHDA and CDR2 is SQIVND (reference sequence). Trimming removed 6 bases at V and 2 bases at J, with 14 bases between. This CDR3 comprises 15 residues. The CDR3 loop reads CASSSGVLSKNIQYF. Here the CDR3 DNA reads TGTGCCAGTAGCTCAGGGGTCTTGTCCAAAAACATTCAGTACTTC.

The table lists this clone with a count of one. The CDR3 reads CASSDGLGTDTQYF. As DNA, the CDR3 is TGTGCCAGTAGTGACGGACTAGGAACAGATACGCAGTATTTT. This sequence joins TRBV19 and TRBJ2-3; 7 bases match TRBD2. Germline trimming cut 5 bases from V and 3 bases from J; bases unmatched to any gene: 5. Per germline, CDR1 LNHDA and CDR2 SQIVND (reference sequence). CDR3 length: 14 amino acids.